This T cell receptor beta chain was sequenced in a study of blood T cell repertoires in COVID-19. With 1 base removed from V and 3 bases from J, the gap between germline ends came to 13 bases. This CDR3 has 15 residues. Germline lookup yields CDR1 SGHVS and CDR2 FNYEAQ. Clones were sequenced by immunoSEQ multiplex PCR, and TCRdb holds only the in-frame ones, with some missing. This table holds about 200,000 clones, more than 70% found once. The sequence derives from a person aged 65-85 years with COVID-19, enrolled during active disease. The chain joins TRBV7-6 to TRBJ2-7; a possible D gene is TRBD1 (6 bases). The source material was peripheral blood. CDR3: CASSLGPGHSYEQYF. DNA for the CDR3: TGTGCCAGCAGCTTAGGGCCGGGACACAGCTACGAGCAGTACTTC. Drawing the rest from reference TRBV7-6 and TRBJ2-7, the complete variable domain is GAGVSQSPRYKVTKRGQDVALRCDPISGHVSLYWYRQALGQGPEFLTYFNYEAQQDKSGLPNDRFSAERPEGSISTLTIQRTEQRDSAMYRCASSLGPGHSYEQYFGPGTRLTVT.